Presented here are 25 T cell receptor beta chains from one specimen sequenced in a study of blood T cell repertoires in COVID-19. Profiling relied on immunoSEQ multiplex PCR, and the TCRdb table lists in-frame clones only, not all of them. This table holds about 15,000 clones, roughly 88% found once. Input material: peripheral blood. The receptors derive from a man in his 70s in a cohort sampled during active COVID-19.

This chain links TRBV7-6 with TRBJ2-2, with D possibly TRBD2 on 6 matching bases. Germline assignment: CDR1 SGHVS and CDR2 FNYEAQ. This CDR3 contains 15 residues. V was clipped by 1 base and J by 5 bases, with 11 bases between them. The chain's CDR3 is CASSLGGTGTGELFF. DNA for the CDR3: TGTGCCAGCAGCTTAGGCGGGACCGGAACCGGGGAGCTGTTTTTT.

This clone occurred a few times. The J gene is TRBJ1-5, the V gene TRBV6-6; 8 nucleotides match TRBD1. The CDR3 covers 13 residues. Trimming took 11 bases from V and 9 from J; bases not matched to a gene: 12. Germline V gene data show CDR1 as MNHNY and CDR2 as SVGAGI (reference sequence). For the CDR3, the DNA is TGTGCCGGCTCCGGGACAGGAAGGGTGCCCCAGCATTTT. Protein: CAGSGTGRVPQHF.

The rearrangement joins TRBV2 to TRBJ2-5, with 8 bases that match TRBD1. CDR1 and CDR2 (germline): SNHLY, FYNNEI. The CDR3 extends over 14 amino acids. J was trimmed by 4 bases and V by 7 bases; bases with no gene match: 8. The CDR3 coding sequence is TGTGCCAGCAAGACAGGGGCGGTCGGAGAGACCCAGTACTTC. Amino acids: CASKTGAVGETQYF.

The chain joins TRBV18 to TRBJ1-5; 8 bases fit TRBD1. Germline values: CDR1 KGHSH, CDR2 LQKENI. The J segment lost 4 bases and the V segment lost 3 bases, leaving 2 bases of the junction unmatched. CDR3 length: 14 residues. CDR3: CASSPTGGNQPQHF. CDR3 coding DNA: TGTGCCAGCTCACCCACAGGGGGGAATCAGCCCCAGCATTTT.

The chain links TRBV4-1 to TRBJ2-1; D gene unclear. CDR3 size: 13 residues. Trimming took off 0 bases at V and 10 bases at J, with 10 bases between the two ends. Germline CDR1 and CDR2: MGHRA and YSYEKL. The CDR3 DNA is TGCGCCAGCAGCCAAGAATTGGAGCGAGAGCAGTTCTTC. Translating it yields CASSQELEREQFF.

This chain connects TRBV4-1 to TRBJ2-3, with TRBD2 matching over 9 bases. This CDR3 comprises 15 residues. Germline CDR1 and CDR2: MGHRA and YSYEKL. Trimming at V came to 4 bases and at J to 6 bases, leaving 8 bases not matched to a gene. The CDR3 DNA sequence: TGCGCCAGCAGCCTAGGACTAGCGAGAGGGGATACGCAGTATTTT. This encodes CASSLGLARGDTQYF.

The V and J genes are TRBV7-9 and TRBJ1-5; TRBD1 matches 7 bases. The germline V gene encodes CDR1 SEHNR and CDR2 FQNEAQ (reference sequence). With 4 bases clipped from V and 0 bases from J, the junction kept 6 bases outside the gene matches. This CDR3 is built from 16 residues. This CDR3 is CASSSTGQDSNQPQHF. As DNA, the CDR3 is TGTGCCAGCAGCTCCACAGGACAGGATAGCAATCAGCCCCAGCATTTT.

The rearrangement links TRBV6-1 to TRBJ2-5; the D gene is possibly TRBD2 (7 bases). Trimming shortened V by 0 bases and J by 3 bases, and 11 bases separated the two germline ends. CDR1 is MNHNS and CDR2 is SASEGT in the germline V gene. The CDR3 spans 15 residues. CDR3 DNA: TGTGCCAGCAGTGAAGCGAGGGGGGGTAAAGAGACCCAGTACTTC. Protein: CASSEARGGKETQYF.

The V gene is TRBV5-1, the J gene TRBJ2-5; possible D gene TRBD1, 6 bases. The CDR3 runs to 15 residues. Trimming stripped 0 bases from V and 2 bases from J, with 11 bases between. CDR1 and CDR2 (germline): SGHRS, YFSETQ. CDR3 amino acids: CASSLVAGAQETQYF. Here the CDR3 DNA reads TGCGCCAGCAGCTTGGTGGCAGGGGCACAAGAGACCCAGTACTTC.

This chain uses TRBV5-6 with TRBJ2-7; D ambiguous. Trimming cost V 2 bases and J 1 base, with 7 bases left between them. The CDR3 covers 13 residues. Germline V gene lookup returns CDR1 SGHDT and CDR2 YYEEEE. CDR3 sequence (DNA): TGTGCCAGCAGCTTTAGTAGATCCTACGAGCAGTACTTC. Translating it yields CASSFSRSYEQYF.

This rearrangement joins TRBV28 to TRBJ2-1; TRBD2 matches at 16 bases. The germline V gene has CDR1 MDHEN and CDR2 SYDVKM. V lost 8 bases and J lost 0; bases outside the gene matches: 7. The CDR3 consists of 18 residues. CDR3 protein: CASAGTSGRASSYNEQFF. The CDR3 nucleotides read TGTGCCAGCGCCGGGACTAGCGGGAGGGCGAGCTCCTACAATGAGCAGTTCTTC.

The CDR3 DNA sequence: TGTGCCAGCACCCCAGTACAAAGTAGCAATCAGCCCCAGCATTTT. The encoded protein is CASTPVQSSNQPQHF. The chain has TRBV6-5 and TRBJ1-5; D not certain. V was cut by 7 bases and J by 0 bases, with 13 bases left in between. Looked up from germline, CDR1 is MNHEY and CDR2 is SVGAGI. The CDR3 runs 15 residues.

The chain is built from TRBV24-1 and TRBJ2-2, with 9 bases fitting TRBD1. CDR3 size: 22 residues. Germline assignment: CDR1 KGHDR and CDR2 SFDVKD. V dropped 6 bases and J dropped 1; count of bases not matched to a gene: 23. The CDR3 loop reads CATSSKVGLRQGELGNTGELFF. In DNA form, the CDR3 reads TGTGCCACCAGTTCGAAGGTGGGTCTCCGACAGGGGGAGTTGGGGAACACCGGGGAGCTGTTTTTT.

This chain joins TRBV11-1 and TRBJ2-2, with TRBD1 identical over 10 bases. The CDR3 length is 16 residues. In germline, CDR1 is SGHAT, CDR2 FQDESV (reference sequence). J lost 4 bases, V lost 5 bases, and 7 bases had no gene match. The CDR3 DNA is TGTGCCAGCAGCCGGGGGACAGGGGTTGCCACCGGGGAGCTGTTTTTT. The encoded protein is CASSRGTGVATGELFF.

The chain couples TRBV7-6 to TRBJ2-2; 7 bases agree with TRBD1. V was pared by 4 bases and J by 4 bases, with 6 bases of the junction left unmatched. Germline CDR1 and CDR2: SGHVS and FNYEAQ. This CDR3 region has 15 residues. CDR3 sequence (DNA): TGTGCCAGCAGCTCTCCACAGGGGATCACCGGGGAGCTGTTTTTT. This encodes CASSSPQGITGELFF.

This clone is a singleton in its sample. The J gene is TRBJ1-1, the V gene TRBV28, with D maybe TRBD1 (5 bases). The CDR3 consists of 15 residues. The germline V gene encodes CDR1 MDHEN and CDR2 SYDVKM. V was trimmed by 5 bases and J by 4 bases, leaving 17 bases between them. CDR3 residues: CASSIQGGMGTEAFF. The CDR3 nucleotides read TGTGCCAGCAGTATCCAGGGAGGGATGGGCACTGAAGCTTTCTTT.

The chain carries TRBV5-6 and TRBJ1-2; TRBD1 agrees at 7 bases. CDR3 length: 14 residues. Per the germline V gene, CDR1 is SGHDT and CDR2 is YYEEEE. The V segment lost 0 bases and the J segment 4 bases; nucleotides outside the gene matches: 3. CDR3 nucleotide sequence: TGTGCCAGCAGCTTGGCGACAGGGAGCTATGGCTACACCTTC. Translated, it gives CASSLATGSYGYTF.

This CDR3 is CASSRRLAGADEQYF. The CDR3 nucleotides are TGTGCCAGCAGCCGCAGACTAGCGGGAGCTGACGAGCAGTACTTC. The chain employs TRBV3-1 (or the pseudogene TRBV3-2) and TRBJ2-7, with 12 bases lining up with TRBD2. The CDR3 sequence is 15 residues long. The germline gives CDR1 LGHDT, CDR2 YNNKEL (reference sequence). J lost 5 bases, V lost 4 bases, and 6 bases had no gene match.

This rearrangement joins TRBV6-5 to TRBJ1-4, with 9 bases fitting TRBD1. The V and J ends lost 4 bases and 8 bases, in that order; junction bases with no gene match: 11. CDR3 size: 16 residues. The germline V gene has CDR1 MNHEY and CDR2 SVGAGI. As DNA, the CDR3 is TGTGCCAGCAGTTCCTGGGGACAGGGAAAAGAAGAAAAACTGTTTTTT. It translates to CASSSWGQGKEEKLFF.

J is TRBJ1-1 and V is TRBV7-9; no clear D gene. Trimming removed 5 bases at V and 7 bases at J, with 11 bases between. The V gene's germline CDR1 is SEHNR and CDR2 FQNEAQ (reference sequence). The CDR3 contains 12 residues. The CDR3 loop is CASSAQAGEAFF. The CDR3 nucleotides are TGTGCCAGCAGCGCCCAAGCTGGTGAAGCTTTCTTT.

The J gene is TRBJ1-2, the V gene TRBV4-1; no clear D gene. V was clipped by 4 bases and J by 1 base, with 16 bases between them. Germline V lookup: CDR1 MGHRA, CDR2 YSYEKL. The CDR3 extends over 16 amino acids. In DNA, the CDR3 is TGCGCCAGCAGCCCACTAGGGCGCATATTTAACTATGGCTACACCTTC. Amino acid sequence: CASSPLGRIFNYGYTF.

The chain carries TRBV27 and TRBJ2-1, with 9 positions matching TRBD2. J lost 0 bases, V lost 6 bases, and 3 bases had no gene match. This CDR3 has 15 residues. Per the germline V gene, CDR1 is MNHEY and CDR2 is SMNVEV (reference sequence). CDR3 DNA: TGTGCCAGCAGGAAGACTAGCGGCTCCTACAATGAGCAGTTCTTC. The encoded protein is CASRKTSGSYNEQFF.

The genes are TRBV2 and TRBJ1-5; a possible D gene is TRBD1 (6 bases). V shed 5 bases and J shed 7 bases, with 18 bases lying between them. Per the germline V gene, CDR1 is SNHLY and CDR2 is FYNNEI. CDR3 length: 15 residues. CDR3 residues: CASSPLQGTGQPQHF. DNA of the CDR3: TGTGCCAGCAGTCCATTACAGGGTACGGGACAGCCCCAGCATTTT.

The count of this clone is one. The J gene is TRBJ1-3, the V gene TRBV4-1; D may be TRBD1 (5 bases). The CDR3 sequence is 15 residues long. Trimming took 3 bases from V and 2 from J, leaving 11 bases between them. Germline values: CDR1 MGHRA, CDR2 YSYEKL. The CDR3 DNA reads TGCGCCAGCAGCCACATTGGGGCCGCTGGAAACACCATATATTTT. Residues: CASSHIGAAGNTIYF.

CDR3 DNA sequence: TGTGCCAGCAGCTCGGGTTGGAGAAGCGGGGAGCTGTTTTTT. It is translated as CASSSGWRSGELFF. The chain has TRBV11-3 and TRBJ2-2; D not certain. Trimming shortened V by 4 bases and J by 7 bases, and 13 bases separated the two germline ends. This CDR3 is built from 14 residues. The V gene's germline CDR1 is SGHNT and CDR2 YENEEA.